The T cell receptor (beta chain) under discussion was sequenced for a study of OX40 agonist ivuxolimab in advanced cancers. CDR3 length: 15 residues. Per the germline V gene, CDR1 is SGHNT and CDR2 is YENEEA. V lost 5 bases to trimming and J lost 8 bases; unmatched junction nucleotides: 4. Remarks on this clone: Its antigen is not known.

The protocol was immunoSEQ multiplex PCR, while the TCRdb copy is restricted to in-frame clones and leaves out a portion. In the table there are 35,000 to 45,000 clones, around 87% of which are singletons. Whole-study findings and limits: Normalized expansion of T-cell clones was also low for some nonresponders.

This TCR was recovered from an adult with an advanced solid tumor such as melanoma, head and neck, liver or kidney cancer. Sequences were derived from CD4+ or CD8+ T cells sorted from blood, sampled in a trial of the OX40 agonist ivuxolimab. The V call is TRBV11-3, the J call TRBJ2-1; 15 nucleotides agree with TRBD2. The CDR3 region has the DNA TGTGCCAGCAGCAAGGGACTAGCGGGGGGCCATGAGCAGTTCTTC. As protein: CASSKGLAGGHEQFF.